The clone carrying this T cell receptor beta chain came up a few times. Its specificity is unknown. This sample stems from a study of vaccination and CD4 T cells after COVID-19. Study-wide results and limits: Early post-infection timepoints were not included, and relatively few convalescent patients were studied.

Scientists ran DNA taken from cultured CD4+ T cells through the Oncomine TCR Beta short-read assay for sequencing. Cultured CD4+ T cells yielded the extracted genomic DNA. TCRdb recomputed calls from the PCR reads with MiXCR, one row per CDR3 protein. This table holds 7,500 or so distinct CDR3 sequences, over 20% found once. Treatment specified: roughly nine-day PBMC culture with coronavirus spike peptide pools or control peptides (ViraFEST assay). According to the study, CD4+ T cells from the unexposed donor were gathered ahead of the COVID-19 pandemic (2011-2018). Before TCRs were sequenced, ViraFEST expanded antigen-specific T cells with peptide pools. What was sequenced was CD4+ T cells from blood, cultured in vitro. The TCR comes from a human donor in good health.

This chain's CDR3 is CASRQGTGGNQPQHF. The DNA of the CDR3 is TGTGCCAGTAGACAGGGGACAGGGGGCAATCAGCCCCAGCATTTT. The chain couples TRBV19 to TRBJ1-5; the match to TRBD1 covers 10 bases. CDR1 is LNHDA, CDR2 SQIVND, per germline (reference sequence). This CDR3 region has 15 residues. The V gene end was trimmed by 6 bases and the J gene end by 2 bases; junction bases not matched to a gene: 4.